This T cell receptor beta chain stems from a study of follicular helper T cells after annual influenza vaccination. Study-level points and caveats: Plasmablast frequency change correlated with clonality change in ICOS+CD38+ cTfh.

Indicated time point: 2013-2014 season, 7 days after vaccination. Excluded were substance abuse, HIV/AIDS, active cancer, immunomodulatory drugs and active illness. This CDR3 is built from 12 residues. The V end was cut by 6 bases, the J end by 2 bases, with 7 bases between. Germline loops: CDR1 KGHSH, CDR2 LQKENI. In the case of this clone: What it binds is unknown.

Produced via immunoSEQ multiplex PCR; TCRdb's table is partial and in-frame only. The repertoire holds 9,000 to 10,000 clones, with about 80% as singletons. The chain has TRBV18 and TRBJ2-5, with D uncertain. The TCR comes from an adult who received the influenza vaccine. The specimen comprised CXCR5- memory CD4+ T cells sorted from blood, sampled 7 days after influenza vaccination. The CDR3 DNA sequence: TGTGCCAGCTCGGCTACTCAAGAGACCCAGTACTTC. Residues: CASSATQETQYF.